Listed here are 31 T cell receptor beta chains from one sample, sequenced in a study of shared clonotypes between healthy human individuals. TCRdb keeps only in-frame clones here, not all; method: immunoSEQ multiplex PCR. This sample has some 1.5 million clones, with around 98% found just once. Sequencing was performed on naive CD4+ T cells sorted from blood. The sample's subset: CD45RA+ positively selected. The source of these receptors is a man younger than 40 in good health.

This clone was counted a single time. This chain connects TRBV5-4 to TRBJ2-7; 8 nucleotides line up with TRBD1. Germline assignment: CDR1 SGHNT and CDR2 YYREEE (reference sequence). V shed 2 bases, J shed 5 bases, and the junction held 3 bases outside the gene matches. CDR3 size: 13 residues. The CDR3 nucleotides are TGTGCCAGCAGCTTCAGGGGGCTCAACGAGCAGTACTTC. This sequence encodes CASSFRGLNEQYF.

The CDR3 here is CASSLAGGSSANTGELFF. In nucleotides, the CDR3 is TGCGCCAGCAGCTTGGCCGGGGGTTCTTCCGCGAACACCGGGGAGCTGTTTTTT. The chain carries TRBV5-1 and TRBJ2-2; TRBD2 might be the D (6 bases). Germline V gives CDR1 SGHRS, CDR2 YFSETQ. The CDR3 runs 18 residues. V was cut by 0 bases and J by 0 bases, with 15 bases left in between.

This sequence joins TRBV28 and TRBJ2-7; 7 bases agree with TRBD2. J was trimmed by 3 bases and V by 5 bases; bases with no gene match: 10. Germline V lookup: CDR1 MDHEN, CDR2 SYDVKM. The CDR3 spans 15 residues. For the CDR3, the DNA is TGTGCCAGCAGTCGTCGGGGGAGCGGGAACTACGAGCAGTACTTC. Its translation is CASSRRGSGNYEQYF.

J is TRBJ2-7 and V is TRBV11-2, with 10 nucleotides matching TRBD1. Looked up from germline, CDR1 is SGHAT and CDR2 is FQNNGV. Losses at the gene ends were 5 bases for V and 2 bases for J; bases not matched to a gene: 6. CDR3 length: 15 amino acids. The CDR3 sequence: CASSHLGTGAYEQYF. The CDR3 DNA follows: TGTGCCAGCAGCCATCTCGGGACAGGGGCCTACGAGCAGTACTTC.

The genes are TRBV15 and TRBJ2-5; a possible D gene is TRBD1 (5 bases). V lost 5 bases, J lost 4 bases, and 14 bases lay in between. This CDR3 contains 14 residues. The germline gives CDR1 LNHNV, CDR2 YYDKDF (reference sequence). CDR3 sequence: CATSQGGLGETQYF. The DNA for the CDR3 is TGTGCCACCAGCCAGGGTGGATTGGGAGAGACCCAGTACTTC. The full variable domain, in which reference TRBV15 and TRBJ2-5 provide the parts outside the CDR3, is DAMVIQNPRYQVTQFGKPVTLSCSQTLNHNVMYWYQQKSSQAPKLLFHYYDKDFNNEADTPDNFQSRRPNTSFCFLDIRSPGLGDTAMYLCATSQGGLGETQYFGPGTRLLVL.

The V call is TRBV2, the J call TRBJ2-1; 9 positions agree with TRBD2. J lost 8 bases, V lost 6 bases, and 8 bases had no gene match. Germline V gene lookup returns CDR1 SNHLY and CDR2 FYNNEI. The CDR3 contains 14 residues. The CDR3 loop reads CASRGGLAVDEQFF. CDR3 in DNA: TGTGCCAGCAGGGGGGGACTAGCTGTAGATGAGCAGTTCTTC.

V usage is TRBV6-4 and J usage is TRBJ1-2, with 7 bases aligning to TRBD1. The CDR3 runs 15 residues. Germline V gene sequence: CDR1 MRHNA, CDR2 SNTAGT. Trimming cost V 2 bases and J 3 bases; bases outside gene matches: 6. The CDR3 DNA is TGTGCCAGCAGTGACGGGAGACAGGGACACTATGGCTACACCTTC. Translating it yields CASSDGRQGHYGYTF.

V usage is TRBV29-1 and J usage is TRBJ1-1; D might be TRBD1 (5 bases). Trimming took 7 bases from V and 0 from J, leaving 12 bases between them. Germline V gene sequence: CDR1 SQVTM, CDR2 ANQGSEA. The CDR3 covers 13 residues. The CDR3 protein is CSARRGMNTEAFF. The CDR3 coding sequence is TGCAGCGCCCGGAGGGGTATGAACACTGAAGCTTTCTTT.

The rearrangement joins TRBV7-3 to TRBJ2-2, with TRBD2 identical over 7 bases. The trim removed 5 bases at V and 5 bases at J, leaving 11 bases unmatched. The V gene's germline CDR1 is SGHTA and CDR2 FQGTGA. This CDR3 contains 16 residues. DNA of the CDR3: TGTGCCAGCAGCCGAGCCTGGGGAGCGGGGACCGGGGAGCTGTTTTTT. Residues: CASSRAWGAGTGELFF.

The rearrangement links TRBV4-3 to TRBJ2-1; 11 nucleotides agree with TRBD1. The CDR3 is 17 amino acids. Germline V gene lookup returns CDR1 LGHNA and CDR2 YSLEER. J was trimmed by 7 bases and V by 4 bases; bases with no gene match: 12. The CDR3 region is CASSLRTGTGGGNEQFF. The CDR3 DNA reads as TGCGCCAGCAGCCTGCGGACCGGGACAGGGGGTGGGAATGAGCAGTTCTTC.

Points on this clone: One junction end does not reproduce the germline sequence, and a read error may be involved. The chain couples TRBV10-3 to TRBJ2-1; TRBD1 matches at 10 bases. This CDR3 spans 15 amino acids. CDR1 and CDR2 from the germline V gene are ENHRY and SYGVKD. CDR3 sequence (DNA): TGTGCCATCAGTAGTGTGGACAGGGGGGAAAATGGGCAGTTCTTC. It specifies CAISSVDRGENGQFF.

This chain joins TRBV27 and TRBJ2-7; TRBD2 aligns across 8 bases. Germline V gene sequence: CDR1 MNHEY, CDR2 SMNVEV (reference sequence). This CDR3 comprises 16 residues. V gave up 5 bases and J gave up 2 bases; unmatched junction bases: 11. CDR3 amino acids: CASSPPLAGPPYEQYF. CDR3 nucleotide sequence: TGTGCCAGCAGTCCCCCGCTAGCGGGTCCGCCCTACGAGCAGTACTTC.

The chain carries TRBV7-2 and TRBJ1-3; D remains unclear. This CDR3 has 11 residues. Germline lookup yields CDR1 SGHTA and CDR2 FQGNSA. Trimming took 5 bases from V and 6 from J, leaving 5 bases between them. This chain's CDR3 is CASSRINTIYF. The CDR3 DNA reads TGTGCCAGCAGCCGTATAAACACCATATATTTT. The full variable domain, with the rest looked up from reference TRBV7-2 and TRBJ1-3, is GAGVSQSPSNKVTEKGKDVELRCDPISGHTALYWYRQSLGQGLEFLIYFQGNSAPDKSGLPSDRFSAERTGGSVSTLTIQRTQQEDSAVYLCASSRINTIYFGEGSWLTVV.

The chain links TRBV7-9 to TRBJ2-5, with TRBD2 identical over 7 bases. CDR1 and CDR2 from the germline V gene are SEHNR and FQNEAQ (reference sequence). J lost 5 bases, V lost 4 bases, and 10 bases had no gene match. This CDR3 comprises 15 residues. CDR3 sequence: CASSSPAGEGETQYF. In nucleotides, the CDR3 is TGTGCCAGCAGCTCCCCCGCGGGAGAGGGGGAGACCCAGTACTTC.

V usage is TRBV7-2 and J usage is TRBJ1-1; TRBD1 agrees at 7 bases. The germline gives CDR1 SGHTA, CDR2 FQGNSA. The trim removed 5 bases at V and 10 bases at J, leaving 13 bases unmatched. This CDR3 is built from 14 residues. The CDR3: CASSVGGTVSVAFF. The CDR3 DNA reads TGTGCCAGCAGCGTAGGGGGCACGGTCTCAGTAGCTTTCTTT.

In DNA form, the CDR3 reads TGTGCCAGCAGTTTGGTCCTGAGTGATGGCTACACCTTC. Translating it yields CASSLVLSDGYTF. The V gene is TRBV28, the J gene TRBJ1-2; unclear D gene. Germline CDR1 is MDHEN and CDR2 is SYDVKM. The CDR3 runs to 13 residues. V lost 3 bases and J lost 6, with 11 bases in between.

This chain joins TRBV7-2 and TRBJ2-5; 7 bases map to TRBD2. This CDR3 contains 14 residues. J gave up 1 base and V 4 bases, and 3 bases lay outside the gene matches. Germline V CDR1 and CDR2: SGHTA, FQGNSA. The CDR3 sequence is CASSSGGPQETQYF. The CDR3 DNA is TGTGCCAGCAGCTCGGGGGGACCCCAAGAGACCCAGTACTTC.

This clone has a handful of counts. This sequence joins TRBV7-2 and TRBJ1-5; D is possibly TRBD1 (5 bases). CDR1 is SGHTA, CDR2 FQGNSA, per germline. Trimming took off 4 bases at V and 11 bases at J, with 15 bases between the two ends. The CDR3 is 13 amino acids. The CDR3 spells CASSSRARGAQHF. CDR3 sequence (DNA): TGTGCCAGCAGCTCAAGGGCAAGGGGTGCCCAGCATTTT.

The chain recombines TRBV28 with TRBJ2-2; 9 bases map to TRBD1. The CDR3 has 16 residues. The germline CDR1 and CDR2 sequences are MDHEN and SYDVKM. V gave up 4 bases and J gave up 7 bases; unmatched junction bases: 10. The DNA for the CDR3 is TGTGCCAGCAGTTCCCCCCGGGGACAGGGAGGCGGGGAGCTGTTTTTT. Translating gives CASSSPRGQGGGELFF.

This chain joins TRBV4-3 and TRBJ2-2; D unclear. Germline CDR1 and CDR2: LGHNA and YSLEER. V lost 6 bases to trimming and J lost 5 bases, with 19 bases between them. The CDR3 has 16 amino acids. The CDR3 here is CASRDGLLTGTGELFF. Written as DNA, the CDR3 is TGCGCCAGCAGGGACGGGCTCCTGACGGGTACCGGGGAGCTGTTTTTT.

The genes are TRBV28 and TRBJ1-1, with 8 bases fitting TRBD1. This CDR3 is built from 11 residues. Trimming took 6 bases from V and 11 from J; bases not matched to a gene: 5. Per the germline V gene, CDR1 is MDHEN and CDR2 is SYDVKM. The CDR3 sequence is CASSVTGEAFF. As DNA, the CDR3 is TGTGCCAGCAGCGTGACAGGGGAGGCTTTCTTT.

As regards this clone: Other DNA variants within this sample encode the same CDR3. The rearrangement links TRBV5-1 to TRBJ2-5; D gene unclear. The V end lost 1 base, the J end lost 2 bases, and 6 bases lay between the germline ends. The CDR3 loop spans 13 amino acids. Germline V CDR1 and CDR2: SGHRS, YFSETQ. The DNA of the CDR3 is TGCGCCAGCAGCTTGAAGAGGCAAGAGACCCAGTACTTC. It yields the protein CASSLKRQETQYF.

The V and J genes are TRBV2 and TRBJ2-2; D is perhaps TRBD1 (5 bases). The CDR3 is 13 residues long. V was pared by 7 bases and J by 9 bases, with 15 bases between. Germline CDR1 SNHLY, CDR2 FYNNEI. CDR3 nucleotides: TGTGCCAGCACCCGACAGTCCCTTTGGGAGCTGTTTTTT. It translates to CASTRQSLWELFF.

This clone was recorded once. The CDR3 coding sequence is TGCGCCAGCAGGGACGGAACCACCTCAATTTCTAACTATGGCTACACCTTC. It specifies CASRDGTTSISNYGYTF. The genes are TRBV5-1 and TRBJ1-2; the D is unclear. V was clipped by 5 bases and J by 0 bases, with 20 bases between them. This CDR3 region has 17 residues. Germline loops: CDR1 SGHRS, CDR2 YFSETQ. The full variable domain, with the rest looked up from reference TRBV5-1 and TRBJ1-2, is KAGVTQTPRYLIKTRGQQVTLSCSPISGHRSVSWYQQTPGQGLQFLFEYFSETQRNKGNFPGRFSGRQFSNSRSEMNVSTLELGDSALYLCASRDGTTSISNYGYTFGSGTRLTVV.

The chain recombines TRBV11-2 with TRBJ1-2, with 7 bases that match TRBD1. The CDR3 has 14 amino acids. Trimming removed 10 bases from V and 5 bases from J; junction bases left unmatched: 13. CDR1 SGHAT and CDR2 FQNNGV come from the germline V gene. The CDR3: CATTASGTEYGYTF. CDR3 nucleotides: TGTGCCACAACCGCGTCCGGGACAGAATATGGCTACACCTTC.

The V call is TRBV28, the J call TRBJ1-1; the D is unclear. CDR1 MDHEN and CDR2 SYDVKM come from the germline V gene. Trimming left V 3 bases short and J 3 bases short, with 5 bases between. The CDR3 length is 12 residues. The DNA for the CDR3 is TGTGCCAGCAGTTTGGCCCACACTGAAGCTTTCTTT. It encodes CASSLAHTEAFF.

V gene TRBV5-1 combines with J gene TRBJ2-5; D not certain. V lost 5 bases and J 1 base, leaving 9 bases between the germline ends. The CDR3 has 13 residues. The germline CDR1 and CDR2 sequences are SGHRS and YFSETQ. CDR3: CASSRLVQETQYF. In DNA, the CDR3 is TGCGCCAGCAGTCGGCTGGTCCAAGAGACCCAGTACTTC.

The V call is TRBV28, the J call TRBJ2-7; 8 bases fit TRBD2. Looked up from germline, CDR1 is MDHEN and CDR2 is SYDVKM. CDR3 size: 14 residues. Trimming took 8 bases from V and 1 from J; bases not matched to a gene: 7. Here the CDR3 DNA reads TGTGCCAGCGCCGGGACTAGTGTTTCCTACGAGCAGTACTTC. Translating gives CASAGTSVSYEQYF.

The chain recombines TRBV10-2 with TRBJ1-2, with 7 nucleotides matching TRBD1. With 5 bases clipped from V and 7 bases from J, the junction kept 10 bases outside the gene matches. CDR1 is WSHSY and CDR2 is SAAADI in the germline V gene. CDR3 length: 14 amino acids. CDR3 amino acids: CASSPGGGAGGYTF. In nucleotides, the CDR3 is TGCGCCAGCAGTCCTGGAGGGGGCGCGGGTGGCTACACCTTC.

The CDR3 reads CASSYPSGGGYNEQFF. The CDR3 bases are TGTGCCAGCAGTTACCCCAGCGGGGGGGGATACAATGAGCAGTTCTTC. The chain carries TRBV6-5 and TRBJ2-1; 10 positions agree with TRBD2. This CDR3 comprises 16 residues. Unmatched junction bases numbered 5, after V lost 2 bases and J lost 4 bases. Germline V gene sequence: CDR1 MNHEY, CDR2 SVGAGI.

This clone is a singleton in its sample. This sequence joins TRBV20-1 and TRBJ2-1; D remains unclear. CDR3 length equals 11 residues. V dropped 5 bases and J dropped 7 bases, with 9 bases sitting between them. Germline V gene lookup returns CDR1 DFQATT and CDR2 SNEGSKA (reference sequence). The CDR3 protein is CSARSDNEQFF. The CDR3 DNA reads TGCAGTGCTCGAAGTGATAATGAGCAGTTCTTC.